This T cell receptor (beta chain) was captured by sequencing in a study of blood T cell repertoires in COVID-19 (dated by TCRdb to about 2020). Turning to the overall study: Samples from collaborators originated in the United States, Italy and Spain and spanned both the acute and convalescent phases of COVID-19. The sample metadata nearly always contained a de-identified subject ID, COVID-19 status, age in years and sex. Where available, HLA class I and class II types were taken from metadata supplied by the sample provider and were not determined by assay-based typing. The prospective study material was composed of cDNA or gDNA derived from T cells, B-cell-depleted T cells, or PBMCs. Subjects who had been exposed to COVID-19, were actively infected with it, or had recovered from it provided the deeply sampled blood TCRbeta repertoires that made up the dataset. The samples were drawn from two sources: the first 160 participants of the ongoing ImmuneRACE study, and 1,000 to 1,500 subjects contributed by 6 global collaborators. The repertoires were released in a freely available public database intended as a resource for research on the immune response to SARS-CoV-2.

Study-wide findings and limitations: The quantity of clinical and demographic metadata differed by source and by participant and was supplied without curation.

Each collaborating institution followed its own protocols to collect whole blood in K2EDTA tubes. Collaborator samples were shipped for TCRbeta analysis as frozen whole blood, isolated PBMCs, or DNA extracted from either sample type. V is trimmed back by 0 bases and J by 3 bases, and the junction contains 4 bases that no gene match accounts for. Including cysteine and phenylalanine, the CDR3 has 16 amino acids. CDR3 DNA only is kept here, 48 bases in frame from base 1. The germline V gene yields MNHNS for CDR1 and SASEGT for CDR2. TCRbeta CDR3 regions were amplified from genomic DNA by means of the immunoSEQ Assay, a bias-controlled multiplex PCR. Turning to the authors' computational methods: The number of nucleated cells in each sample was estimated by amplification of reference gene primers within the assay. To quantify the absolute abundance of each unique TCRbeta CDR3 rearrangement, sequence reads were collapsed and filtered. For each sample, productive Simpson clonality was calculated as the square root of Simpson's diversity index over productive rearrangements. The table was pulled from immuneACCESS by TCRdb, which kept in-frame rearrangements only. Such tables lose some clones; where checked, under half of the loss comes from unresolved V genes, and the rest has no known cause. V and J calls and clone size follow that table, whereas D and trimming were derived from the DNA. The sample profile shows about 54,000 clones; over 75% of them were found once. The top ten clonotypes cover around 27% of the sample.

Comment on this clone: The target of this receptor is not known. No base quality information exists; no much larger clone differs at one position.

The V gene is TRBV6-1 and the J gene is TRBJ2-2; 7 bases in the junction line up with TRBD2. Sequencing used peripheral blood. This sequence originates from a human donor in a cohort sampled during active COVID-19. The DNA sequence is TGTGCCAGCAGTGAAGCCCTTAGCGGGTACACCGGGGAGCTGTTTTTT. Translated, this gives CASSEALSGYTGELFF.